This T cell receptor (beta chain) was sequenced in a study of cytomegalovirus exposure and HLA in healthy donors. PCR amplification relied on 60 Vbeta primers (plus 13 Jbeta primers). Here immunoSEQ multiplex PCR was the method, and the copy in TCRdb shows in-frame clones only, minus some. The sample has about 40,000 clones; roughly half are singletons. Of note for this clone: Antigen specificity is unknown.

Study conclusions and caveats: TCR beta sequences reportedly predicted the HLA-A and HLA-B alleles of most subjects accurately. Per a later analysis, 18,000 or so TCR beta sequences showed association with HLA alleles at 0.05 false discovery rate.

The CDR3 has 13 amino acids. Germline CDR1 SGDLS, CDR2 YYNGEE. V dropped 2 bases and J dropped 6; count of bases not matched to a gene: 0. This chain uses TRBV9 with TRBJ2-1, with 9 bases aligning to TRBD2. This receptor was identified in a human donor in good health. Sequenced: PBMCs. The CDR3 here is CASSVGLANEQFF. DNA for the CDR3: TGTGCCAGCAGCGTGGGACTAGCCAATGAGCAGTTCTTC.